This T cell receptor (beta chain) was obtained from a study of blood T cell repertoires in COVID-19. V lost 0 bases and J 8 bases, leaving 12 bases between the germline ends. The CDR3 spans 14 residues. Germline CDR1 SGHRS, CDR2 YFSETQ. The method was immunoSEQ multiplex PCR; TCRdb's version includes in-frame clones alone and lacks a portion of them. The sample has about 180,000 clones; roughly 88% are singletons. The clonotype originates from a woman in her 30s who had recovered from COVID-19. This sequence joins TRBV5-1 and TRBJ2-1, with TRBD2 as a possible D gene (5 bases). The sample consisted of PBMCs or T cells enriched from blood (not recorded which). CDR3 nucleotide sequence: TGCGCCAGCAGCTTGGCCCTAGCCCAGGATGAGCAGTTCTTC. Its protein is CASSLALAQDEQFF.